These 29 T cell receptor beta chains were all obtained from the same sample, sequenced in a study of shared clonotypes between healthy human individuals. TCRdb keeps only in-frame clones here, not all; method: immunoSEQ multiplex PCR. The sample holds approximately 530,000 clones, 90% to 96% seen once. Source material: naive CD4+ T cells sorted from blood. Specified subset: CD45RA+ positively selected. These receptors were collected from a woman in her 30s in good health.

The chain joins TRBV29-1 to TRBJ2-1; tentatively, D is TRBD2 (5 bases). Trimming took 4 bases from V and 5 from J, leaving 15 bases between them. Germline assignment: CDR1 SQVTM and CDR2 ANQGSEA. This CDR3 region has 14 residues. The CDR3 loop reads CSVVRDSLDNEQFF. In DNA form, the CDR3 reads TGCAGCGTTGTTCGGGATTCCCTGGACAATGAGCAGTTCTTC.

The V and J genes are TRBV28 and TRBJ1-2; D unresolved. Trimming removed 2 bases from V and 6 bases from J, with 13 bases in between. The CDR3 totals 14 residues. Germline-derived CDR1 and CDR2 are MDHEN and SYDVKM. CDR3 region: CASSLQPRADGYTF. The CDR3 DNA reads as TGTGCCAGCAGTTTACAACCGAGGGCGGATGGCTACACCTTC.

Turning to this clone: This same CDR3 is encoded by further DNA sequences in the sample. The J gene is TRBJ2-7, the V gene TRBV28, with D unresolved. V lost 2 bases to trimming and J lost 4 bases, with 6 bases between them. The CDR3 spans 12 residues. From germline, CDR1 is MDHEN and CDR2 SYDVKM. CDR3 bases: TGTGCCAGCAGTTTAAGAGGTTACGAGCAGTACTTC. The encoded protein is CASSLRGYEQYF.

The rearrangement uses TRBV10-2 and TRBJ2-2, with TRBD2 matching over 9 bases. CDR1 and CDR2 (germline): WSHSY, SAAADI. CDR3 length: 14 residues. V gave up 9 bases and J gave up 4 bases; unmatched junction bases: 6. The CDR3 DNA reads TGCGCCAGTGCGGGAGGGCCAAGCACCGGGGAGCTGTTTTTT. Protein sequence: CASAGGPSTGELFF.

This chain uses TRBV11-2 with TRBJ2-6; 9 bases agree with TRBD1. Germline V gene sequence: CDR1 SGHAT, CDR2 FQNNGV. V trimming: 5 bases; J trimming: 0 bases; junction bases outside the gene matches: 8. This CDR3 spans 18 amino acids. The CDR3 DNA reads TGTGCCAGCAGCCTCCGGACAGGGGCCCTCTCTGGGGCCAACGTCCTGACTTTC. It encodes CASSLRTGALSGANVLTF.

This clone was counted a single time. V gene TRBV9 combines with J gene TRBJ2-1; 9 bases are a match to TRBD2. Germline V gene sequence: CDR1 SGDLS, CDR2 YYNGEE. V shed 4 bases and J 6 bases; nucleotides not matched to a gene: 11. The length of the CDR3 is 16 residues. The chain's CDR3 is CASSPPGLAEVNEQFF. The CDR3 nucleotides are TGTGCCAGCAGCCCTCCGGGACTAGCAGAGGTCAATGAGCAGTTCTTC.

This clone is a singleton in its sample. The chain employs TRBV30 and TRBJ1-5, with TRBD1 as a possible D gene (5 bases). The CDR3 is made up of 13 amino acids. Deletions cut 3 bases from V and 3 bases from J, with 9 bases between. CDR1 and CDR2 (germline): GTSNPN, SVGIG (reference sequence). CDR3 coding DNA: TGTGCCTGGAGGCTGACAGACAATCAGCCCCAGCATTTT. Protein sequence: CAWRLTDNQPQHF.

V gene TRBV9 combines with J gene TRBJ2-5, with TRBD2 as a possible D gene (5 bases). The J call may be faulty, since TRBJ2-7 better matches the DNA end. CDR1 and CDR2 (germline): SGDLS, YYNGEE. The CDR3 length is 13 residues. In DNA form, the CDR3 reads TGTGCCAGCAGCGTAGGGCTAGCCCACGAGCAGTACTTC. Protein product: CASSVGLAHEQYF.

This clone was seen more than once but under ten times. This rearrangement joins TRBV18 to TRBJ1-1, with a possible D match to TRBD1 (6 bases). This CDR3 has 15 residues. Germline V gives CDR1 KGHSH, CDR2 LQKENI. V was trimmed by 6 bases and J by 0 bases, leaving 14 bases between them. For the CDR3, the DNA is TGTGCCAGCTCGGATCCGGGACAACTGAACACTGAAGCTTTCTTT. Translating gives CASSDPGQLNTEAFF.

The chain couples TRBV11-3 to TRBJ2-5; D might be TRBD2 (5 bases). The better agreement between TRBJ2-7 and the DNA end casts doubt on the J call. The V gene's germline CDR1 is SGHNT and CDR2 YENEEA. CDR3 length: 15 amino acids. The CDR3 here is CASSLERTAIYEQYF. Here the CDR3 DNA reads TGTGCCAGCAGCTTAGAGCGGACTGCTATCTACGAGCAGTACTTC.

The chain couples TRBV11-2 to TRBJ1-5; 10 bases are a match to TRBD1. This CDR3 is 14 amino acids long. In germline, CDR1 is SGHAT, CDR2 FQNNGV. Losses at the gene ends were 5 bases for V and 4 bases for J; bases not matched to a gene: 2. The CDR3 here is CASSRTGGNQPQHF. The CDR3 DNA sequence: TGTGCCAGCAGCCGGACAGGGGGTAATCAGCCCCAGCATTTT.

The genes are TRBV5-1 and TRBJ2-3; a possible D gene is TRBD2 (6 bases). Germline values: CDR1 SGHRS, CDR2 YFSETQ. The CDR3 covers 14 residues. The ends were cut back, 3 bases at V and 3 bases at J, with 11 bases in the middle. CDR3 bases: TGCGCCAGCAGCTCGTCCGGGGGTACAGATACGCAGTATTTT. It is translated as CASSSSGGTDTQYF.

The chain carries TRBV29-1 and TRBJ2-7, with D possibly being TRBD1 (6 bases). The CDR3 length is 11 residues. Trimming removed 6 bases from V and 2 bases from J, with 8 bases in between. Germline V lookup: CDR1 SQVTM, CDR2 ANQGSEA. The chain's CDR3 is CSVRDTYEQYF. For the CDR3, the DNA is TGCAGCGTCCGGGACACCTACGAGCAGTACTTC.

The chain is built from TRBV7-9 and TRBJ1-6, with D uncertain. V was shortened by 10 bases and J by 0 bases, with 16 bases between the two germline ends. CDR3 size: 16 residues. Germline values: CDR1 SEHNR, CDR2 FQNEAQ (reference sequence). The CDR3 DNA is TGTGCCACCTCACAATCGGGGAGCTCCTATAATTCACCCCTCCACTTT. This translates into CATSQSGSSYNSPLHF. Using reference TRBV7-9 and TRBJ1-6 for the parts outside the CDR3, the full variable domain is DTGVSQNPRHKITKRGQNVTFRCDPISEHNRLYWYRQTLGQGPEFLTYFQNEAQLEKSRLLSDRFSAERPKGSFSTLEIQRTEQGDSAMYLCATSQSGSSYNSPLHFGNGTRLTVT.

The chain has TRBV4-1 and TRBJ2-5; 11 bases agree with TRBD2. The CDR3 is 16 residues long. CDR1 and CDR2 (germline): MGHRA, YSYEKL. V was pared by 2 bases and J by 4 bases, with 6 bases of the junction left unmatched. In DNA, the CDR3 is TGCGCCAGCAGCCAACGACTAGCGGGATTAGGAGAGACCCAGTACTTC. Encoded protein: CASSQRLAGLGETQYF.

The CDR3 DNA is TGTGCCAGCAGCTTAGGGCGCCCGTATGGCTACACCTTC. It codes for CASSLGRPYGYTF. The chain uses TRBV11-3 and TRBJ1-2; D not resolved. V was shortened by 1 base and J by 5 bases, with 8 bases between the two germline ends. From germline, CDR1 is SGHNT and CDR2 YENEEA. This CDR3 is built from 13 residues.

The chain uses TRBV11-2 and TRBJ1-1, with D uncertain. Germline V gene data show CDR1 as SGHAT and CDR2 as FQNNGV. The CDR3 totals 15 residues. V lost 5 bases and J 1 base, leaving 14 bases between the germline ends. In DNA, the CDR3 is TGTGCCAGCAGCCGAATGGGTCGGAAGAACACTGAAGCTTTCTTT. Translation gives CASSRMGRKNTEAFF. The whole variable domain, filled in from reference TRBV11-2 and TRBJ1-1, reads EAGVAQSPRYKIIEKRQSVAFWCNPISGHATLYWYQQILGQGPKLLIQFQNNGVVDDSQLPKDRFSAERLKGVDSTLKIQPAKLEDSAVYLCASSRMGRKNTEAFFGQGTRLTVV.

The rearrangement joins TRBV10-2 to TRBJ1-1; D is unresolved. CDR1 WSHSY and CDR2 SAAADI come from the germline V gene. Between the trimmed V and J ends, which lost 4 bases and 0 bases, there was a span of 3 bases. The CDR3 is made up of 12 amino acids. For the CDR3, the DNA is TGCGCCAGCAGTGCAATGAACACTGAAGCTTTCTTT. It codes for CASSAMNTEAFF.

The chain employs TRBV11-2 and TRBJ2-1; 11 bases line up with TRBD2. The CDR3 covers 17 residues. The junction had 9 bases not matched to a gene; V was cut back by 4 bases and J by 4 bases. CDR1 SGHAT and CDR2 FQNNGV come from the germline V gene. The DNA for the CDR3 is TGTGCCAGCAGCTCATCGACTAGCGGGAAGGTATACAATGAGCAGTTCTTC. Translation: CASSSSTSGKVYNEQFF. Full variable domain (rest looked up from reference TRBV11-2 and TRBJ2-1): EAGVAQSPRYKIIEKRQSVAFWCNPISGHATLYWYQQILGQGPKLLIQFQNNGVVDDSQLPKDRFSAERLKGVDSTLKIQPAKLEDSAVYLCASSSSTSGKVYNEQFFGPGTRLTVL.

This rearrangement joins TRBV6-5 to TRBJ2-7, with D tentatively TRBD1 (6 bases). The CDR3 totals 11 residues. The germline gives CDR1 MNHEY, CDR2 SVGAGI. Trimming left V 9 bases short and J 5 bases short, with 11 bases between. This CDR3 reads CASKTGHEQYF. DNA of the CDR3: TGTGCCAGTAAAACAGGGCACGAGCAGTACTTC.

This chain links TRBV7-8 with TRBJ1-5; TRBD1 might be the D (5 bases). The CDR3 length is 16 residues. Trimming shortened V by 1 base and J by 1 base, and 11 bases separated the two germline ends. The germline V gene encodes CDR1 SGHVS and CDR2 FQNEAQ. The CDR3 region is CASSLEGLVSNQPQHF. The CDR3 region has the DNA TGTGCCAGCAGCTTAGAGGGGTTGGTAAGCAATCAGCCCCAGCATTTT.

This clone was seen more than once but under ten times. The chain is built from TRBV7-2 and TRBJ1-2; D gene unclear. Trimming took off 4 bases at V and 8 bases at J, with 11 bases between the two ends. Germline V gives CDR1 SGHTA, CDR2 FQGNSA. This CDR3 region has 12 residues. Here the CDR3 reads CASSSRTWGYTF. The CDR3 bases are TGTGCCAGCAGCTCGCGGACGTGGGGCTACACCTTC.

This chain joins TRBV6-1 and TRBJ1-2; the D gene is possibly TRBD1 (5 bases). The CDR3 runs to 12 residues. Germline V gene lookup returns CDR1 MNHNS and CDR2 SASEGT. The V end lost 9 bases, the J end lost 2 bases, and 10 bases lay between the germline ends. CDR3: CASLTANYGYTF. The CDR3 bases are TGTGCCAGTTTGACAGCCAACTATGGCTACACCTTC.

The V and J genes are TRBV6-5 and TRBJ1-1, with D unclear. The CDR3 contains 13 residues. Trimming pared 5 bases from V and 4 bases from J, leaving 11 bases between. The germline V gene has CDR1 MNHEY and CDR2 SVGAGI. The CDR3 spells CASSLGLVTEAFF. The CDR3 nucleotides read TGTGCCAGCAGTCTCGGACTGGTCACTGAAGCTTTCTTT.

This chain uses TRBV28 with TRBJ2-5; 14 positions match TRBD2. The J call is in doubt because the DNA end fits TRBJ2-7 better. Per germline, CDR1 MDHEN and CDR2 SYDVKM. This CDR3 region has 16 residues. The DNA for the CDR3 is TGTGCCAGCAGTCCCCCGGGACTAGCGGGAGCTTACGAGCAGTACTTC. Protein product: CASSPPGLAGAYEQYF.

The chain joins TRBV5-5 to TRBJ2-7; TRBD2 is a possible D gene (6 bases). The germline V gene has CDR1 SGHKS and CDR2 YYEKEE (reference sequence). Trimming took 2 bases from V and 0 from J, leaving 9 bases between them. The CDR3 covers 14 residues. CDR3 coding DNA: TGTGCCAGCAGCTTCCCCGGGGGCTCCTACGAGCAGTACTTC. Residues: CASSFPGGSYEQYF.

This chain joins TRBV7-2 and TRBJ1-1; 7 bases map to TRBD1. The CDR3 sequence is 15 residues long. In germline, CDR1 is SGHTA, CDR2 FQGNSA. J was trimmed by 4 bases and V by 4 bases; bases with no gene match: 9. The CDR3 region has the DNA TGTGCCAGCAGCTCGACGCACAGGGGCTTCACTGAAGCTTTCTTT. Protein sequence: CASSSTHRGFTEAFF.

V and J are TRBV7-2 and TRBJ2-5; D not resolved. The CDR3 loop spans 12 amino acids. Germline V lookup: CDR1 SGHTA, CDR2 FQGNSA. Trimming removed 4 bases at V and 3 bases at J, with 6 bases between. The CDR3 region has the DNA TGTGCCAGCAGCTCCTCCGAAGAGACCCAGTACTTC. Its protein product is CASSSSEETQYF. Full variable domain (remainder filled in from reference TRBV7-2 and TRBJ2-5): GAGVSQSPSNKVTEKGKDVELRCDPISGHTALYWYRQSLGQGLEFLIYFQGNSAPDKSGLPSDRFSAERTGGSVSTLTIQRTQQEDSAVYLCASSSSEETQYFGPGTRLLVL.

This sequence joins TRBV5-1 and TRBJ2-1; D remains ambiguous. The length of the CDR3 is 14 residues. V shed 4 bases and J shed 6 bases, with 14 bases lying between them. CDR1 is SGHRS, CDR2 YFSETQ, per germline. CDR3 DNA: TGCGCCAGCAGCCCCTTGGTGACGGGCAATGAGCAGTTCTTC. Translated, it gives CASSPLVTGNEQFF. Supplemented by reference TRBV5-1 and TRBJ2-1, the full variable domain reads KAGVTQTPRYLIKTRGQQVTLSCSPISGHRSVSWYQQTPGQGLQFLFEYFSETQRNKGNFPGRFSGRQFSNSRSEMNVSTLELGDSALYLCASSPLVTGNEQFFGPGTRLTVL.